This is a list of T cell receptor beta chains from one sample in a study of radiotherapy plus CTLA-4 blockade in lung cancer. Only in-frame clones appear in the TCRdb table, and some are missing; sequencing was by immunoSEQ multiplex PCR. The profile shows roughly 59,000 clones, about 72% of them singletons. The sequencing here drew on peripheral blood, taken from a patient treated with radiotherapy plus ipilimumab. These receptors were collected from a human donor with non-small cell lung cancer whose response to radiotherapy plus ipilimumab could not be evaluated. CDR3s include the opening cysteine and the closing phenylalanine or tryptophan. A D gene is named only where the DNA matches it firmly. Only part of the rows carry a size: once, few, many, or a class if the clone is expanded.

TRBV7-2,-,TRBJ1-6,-,TGTGCCAGCAGCCTCTATGGCGGGCAGTTTAATTCACCCCTCCACTTT,CASSLYGGQFNSPLHF
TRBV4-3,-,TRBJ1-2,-,TGCGCCAGCAGCTCCCAGGCAGCTAACTATGGCTACACCTTC,CASSSQAANYGYTF
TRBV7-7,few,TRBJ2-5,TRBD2,TGTGCCAGCAGCTTATTGACTAGCGGGGGGCTGGAGACCCAGTACTTC,CASSLLTSGGLETQYF
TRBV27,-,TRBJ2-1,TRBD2,TGTGCCAGCAGTCCCAGACTAGCGGGAGCGGCTGAGCAGTTCTTC,CASSPRLAGAAEQFF
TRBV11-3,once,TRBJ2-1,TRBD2,TGTGCCAGCAGCCCTACGGGACTATTTTTTGCGTACAATGAGCAGTTCTTC,CASSPTGLFFAYNEQFF
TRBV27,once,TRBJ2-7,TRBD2,TGTGCCAGCAGTCCCGGACTAGCAGTTGAGCAGTACTTC,CASSPGLAVEQYF
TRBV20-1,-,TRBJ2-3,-,TGCGGTCTAGGAAATGGAGATACGCAGTATTTT,CGLGNGDTQYF
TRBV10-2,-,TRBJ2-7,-,TGCGCCAGCAGTGATGAGGTGCTTTACCCCTCCTACGAGCAGTACTTC,CASSDEVLYPSYEQYF
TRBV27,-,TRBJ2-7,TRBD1,TGTGCCAGCAGTGACAGGGGGAAAATTTACGAGCAGTACTTC,CASSDRGKIYEQYF
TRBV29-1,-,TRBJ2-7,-,TGCAGCGTTGTGGGTACAGGGATTTACGAGCAGTACTTC,CSVVGTGIYEQYF